A single T cell receptor beta chain is shown here with its context. What this receptor recognizes is not known. The sample holds no much larger clone one base away, and base qualities are not on file. Cut back by 0 bases and 11 bases, the V and J ends lie 6 bases apart. The germline V gene sets CDR1 to MNHEY and CDR2 to SVGAGI. The CDR3 measures 11 amino acids from cysteine to phenylalanine. Only the CDR3 portion is preserved as DNA: 33 bases, with reading frame beginning at the first base. The library was built by means of the immunoSEQ multiplex PCR assay. DNA from the CD4+ T cells that had been cultured and isolated underwent TCR beta CDR3 sequencing. Processing in the source paper ran as follows. Non-productive TCR sequences were removed and reads were trimmed to the CDR3 region, keeping CDR3s of at least 7 amino acids. The MANAFEST web app was used to identify antigen-specific clonotypes by comparing expansion in peptide wells with expansion in reference cultures. To count as positive, a clone had to show expansion at FDR<0.05 compared with the reference and with all other wells, an odds ratio above 5, and a frequency above 0.1% in two replicate wells. A clonotype was defined as cross-reactive if the clonotype was significantly expanded both in SARS-CoV-2 spike wells and in at least one common cold coronavirus spike condition. CDR3 similarity was assessed by Levenshtein distance using the stringdist R package, and unrooted trees were constructed with ape in R 3.6.1. Imported from immuneACCESS, the table was reduced by TCRdb to in-frame sequences with V and J called. These copies leave out some clones; in studies compared against another copy, an unresolved V gene accounts for under half, and the cause of the remainder is not known. From that table come the V and J calls and clone size; the DNA was used to work out D and trimming. This sample gives some 22,000 clones in total; over 60% of them show up just once. Roughly 27% of the sample goes to the ten largest clones.

In the ViraFEST assay, PBMC were stimulated with viral peptide pools, and TCR sequencing was then used to find antigen-specific CD4+ T cell clonotypes based on their expansion. After approximately 11 days of culture, CD4+ T cells were isolated with the EasySep CD4+ T cell isolation kit. The absence of prior SARS-CoV-2 infection in healthy vaccine recipients was confirmed by negative nucleocapsid antibodies before and after vaccination. Two million PBMC per well were cultured in IMDM with roughly 5% human AB serum, 9 to 10 IU/ml IL-2 and gentamicin, plus 10 ug/ml peptides. On days 3 and 7, half of the culture medium was replaced with fresh IL-2-containing medium. Unless noted otherwise, every peptide stimulation condition was grown in triplicate wells. Using Ficoll-Paque Plus gradient centrifugation, PBMC were separated from whole blood and then either used fresh or cryopreserved at -140C. The overlapping peptide pools covered the spike proteins of SARS-CoV-2 as well as those of the common cold coronaviruses HCoV-NL63, HCoV-OC43 and HCoV-229E. The QIAamp micro DNA kit was used to extract genomic DNA from the cultured CD4+ T cells.

These data come from a study of vaccination effects on CD4 cells after COVID-19 (dated by TCRdb to the early 2020s). General notes on the study: Participants received two doses of either the BNT162b2 or the mRNA-1273 mRNA SARS-CoV-2 vaccine. SARS-CoV-2 spike-specific CD4+ TCR repertoires from before and after mRNA vaccination were compared in COVID-19 convalescent patients and in infection-naive vaccine recipients. Altogether, some 10 COVID-19 convalescent patients and a few SARS-CoV-2-naive healthy vaccine recipients made up the full study. Cultures from other donors in the study were sequenced using the Oncomine TCR Beta short-read assay on an Illumina iSeq 100.

Points the paper makes about the study in general: Limitations of the study were the small number of convalescent patients and the absence of early post-infection timepoints. In healthy vaccine recipients, vaccine-induced clones were almost all SARS-CoV-2 mono-reactive, with only 1 of 255 being cross-reactive with common cold coronaviruses. At late post-vaccination timepoints, both infection-induced and vaccine-induced clones showed marked clonal contraction, consistent with waning T cell responses.

Here the sequenced sample was CD4+ T cells from PBMCs cultured with HCoV-NL63 spike peptides, taken before COVID-19 vaccination. What the cell subset or site label conveys for this sample: HCoV-NL63 spike overlapping peptide pool stimulation. The rearrangement combines TRBV6-5 with TRBJ2-3; the D gene cannot be named for sure. This sequence originates from a human donor who received a COVID-19 vaccine. CDR3 sequence: CASSYSREQYF. The sequenced DNA is TGTGCCAGCAGTTACTCAAGAGAGCAGTATTTT.